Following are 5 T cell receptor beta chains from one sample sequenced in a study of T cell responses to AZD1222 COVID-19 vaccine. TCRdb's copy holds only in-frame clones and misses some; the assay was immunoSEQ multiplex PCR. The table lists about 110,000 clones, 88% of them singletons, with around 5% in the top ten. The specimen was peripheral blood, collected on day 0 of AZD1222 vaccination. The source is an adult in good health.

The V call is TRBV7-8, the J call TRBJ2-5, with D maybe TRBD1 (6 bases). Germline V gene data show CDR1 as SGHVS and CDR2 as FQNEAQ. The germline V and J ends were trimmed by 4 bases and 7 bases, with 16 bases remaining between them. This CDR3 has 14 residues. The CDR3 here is CASSSGAGVVTQYF. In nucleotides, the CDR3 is TGTGCCAGCAGCTCAGGGGCAGGGGTAGTGACCCAGTACTTC.

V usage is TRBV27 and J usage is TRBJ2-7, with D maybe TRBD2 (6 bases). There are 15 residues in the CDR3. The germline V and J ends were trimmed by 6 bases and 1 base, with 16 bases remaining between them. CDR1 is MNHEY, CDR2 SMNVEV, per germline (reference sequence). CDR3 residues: CASSHSGTGSYEQYF. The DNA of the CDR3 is TGTGCCAGCAGCCACTCCGGGACTGGGTCCTACGAGCAGTACTTC.

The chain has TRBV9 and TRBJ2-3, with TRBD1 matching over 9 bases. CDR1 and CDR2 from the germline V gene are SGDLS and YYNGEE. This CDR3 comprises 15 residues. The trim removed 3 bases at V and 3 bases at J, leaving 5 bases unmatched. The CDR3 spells CASSARQGVTDTQYF. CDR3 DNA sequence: TGTGCCAGCAGCGCCAGACAGGGGGTTACAGATACGCAGTATTTT.

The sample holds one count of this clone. The CDR3 DNA follows: TGCAGTGCTAGTGACAGGACGGCGAACACTGAAGCTTTCTTT. This translates into CSASDRTANTEAFF. The chain uses TRBV20-1 and TRBJ1-1; D possibly corresponds to TRBD1 (6 bases). Trimming shortened V by 3 bases and J by 1 base, and 12 bases separated the two germline ends. The CDR3 sequence is 14 residues long. CDR1 is DFQATT, CDR2 SNEGSKA, per germline (reference sequence).

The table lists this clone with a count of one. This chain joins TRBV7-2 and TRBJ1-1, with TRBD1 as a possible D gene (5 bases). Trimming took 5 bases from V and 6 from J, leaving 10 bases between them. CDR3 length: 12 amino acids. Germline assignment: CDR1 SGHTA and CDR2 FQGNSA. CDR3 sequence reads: CASSIGTPEAFF. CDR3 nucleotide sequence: TGTGCCAGCAGCATCGGGACCCCTGAAGCTTTCTTT.